The rows below give T cell receptor beta chains drawn from one sample of a study of blood T cell repertoires in COVID-19. TCRdb's copy holds only in-frame clones and misses some; the assay was immunoSEQ multiplex PCR. Seen here are 350,000 to 500,000 clones, more than 70% observed once, and the top ten hold around 1.5%. The sequencing sample was made of PBMCs or T cells enriched from blood (not recorded which). These receptors were taken from a woman aged 18-35 years who had been exposed to COVID-19. Each CDR3 is given with its conserved first and last residue. Each record gives: clone size, V gene, J gene, CDR3 protein. Not all rows give a size; the values are once, few, many and, for expanded clones, a class.

clone size: NA
V gene: TRBV6-1
J gene: TRBJ1-1
CDR3 protein: CASSEPDGGTEAFF

clone size: NA
V gene: TRBV3-1/TRBV3-2
J gene: TRBJ1-2
CDR3 protein: CASSQDWGQTLIYGYTF

clone size: NA
V gene: TRBV12-3/TRBV12-4
J gene: TRBJ1-2
CDR3 protein: CASSLGPGYTF

clone size: NA
V gene: TRBV4-1
J gene: TRBJ1-1
CDR3 protein: CASSSPDRGTEAFF

clone size: NA
V gene: TRBV15
J gene: TRBJ2-1
CDR3 protein: CATSREAIGANEQFF

clone size: few
V gene: TRBV3-1/TRBV3-2
J gene: TRBJ1-1
CDR3 protein: CASSHGTRGEAFF

clone size: NA
V gene: TRBV6-5
J gene: TRBJ2-6
CDR3 protein: CASGPLLSGANVLTF

clone size: NA
V gene: TRBV5-1
J gene: TRBJ2-7
CDR3 protein: CASSLGVDRKIYEQYF

clone size: once
V gene: TRBV2
J gene: TRBJ2-5
CDR3 protein: CASSVRQAKQETQYF

clone size: NA
V gene: TRBV13
J gene: TRBJ1-3
CDR3 protein: CASSIGTVSGNTIYF

clone size: once
V gene: TRBV19
J gene: TRBJ2-1
CDR3 protein: CASTDSPGQVHNEQFF

clone size: NA
V gene: TRBV6-1
J gene: TRBJ1-6
CDR3 protein: CASSEGEGGYSPLHF

clone size: NA
V gene: TRBV28
J gene: TRBJ1-2
CDR3 protein: CASIPGTGPTVYGYTF

clone size: NA
V gene: TRBV29-1
J gene: TRBJ1-2
CDR3 protein: CSVEWTGGAYGYTF

clone size: NA
V gene: TRBV6-5
J gene: TRBJ2-5
CDR3 protein: CASSSLGTGGQETQYF

clone size: once
V gene: TRBV28
J gene: TRBJ1-6
CDR3 protein: CASSLSWQGNSPLHF

clone size: NA
V gene: TRBV7-2
J gene: TRBJ1-5
CDR3 protein: CASSLGAVGQPQHF

clone size: NA
V gene: TRBV27
J gene: TRBJ2-7
CDR3 protein: CASSLGAGAYSYEQYF

clone size: NA
V gene: TRBV10-3
J gene: TRBJ2-3
CDR3 protein: CAIRTSGSTDTQYF

clone size: NA
V gene: TRBV6-5
J gene: TRBJ1-6
CDR3 protein: CASSYGREPLHF

clone size: NA
V gene: TRBV11-2
J gene: TRBJ1-4
CDR3 protein: CASSLGAGKLFF

clone size: NA
V gene: TRBV5-1
J gene: TRBJ2-2
CDR3 protein: CASSLAVTGSGELFF

clone size: NA
V gene: TRBV6-5
J gene: TRBJ1-2
CDR3 protein: CASGEQGWNYGYTF

clone size: NA
V gene: TRBV30
J gene: TRBJ1-2
CDR3 protein: CAWETTGQFGYTF

clone size: NA
V gene: TRBV6-1
J gene: TRBJ2-5
CDR3 protein: CASSEADREETQYF